This passage covers 27 T cell receptor beta chains from one sample sequenced in a study of Graves' ophthalmopathy and Graves' hyperthyroidism. RNA transcripts yielded amplified TCR beta CDR3 regions. HTBI primers were used in a first-round RT-PCR, which preceded a second-round multiplex PCR. TCRdb fed the multiplex PCR reads into MiXCR, producing one record per CDR3 protein. The repertoire consists of 650,000 to 900,000 distinct CDR3 sequences, with 40% occurring once and the leading ten covering 44%. Sequenced sample: peripheral blood. These receptors all come from an adult man with Graves' ophthalmopathy.

This clonotype was seen more than once but under ten times. The chain couples TRBV25-1 to TRBJ2-2, with D tentatively TRBD1 (5 bases). Germline lookup yields CDR1 MGHDK and CDR2 SYGVNS. This CDR3 spans 13 amino acids. V was trimmed by 8 bases and J by 2 bases, leaving 9 bases between them. The CDR3 nucleotides are TGTGCCAGCTGTCAGGGAAACACCGGGGAGCTGTTTTTT. Translating it yields CASCQGNTGELFF.

The CDR3 protein is CSPQNTGSYEQYF. The DNA of the CDR3 is TGCAGCCCGCAGAATACCGGGTCCTACGAGCAGTACTTC. This rearrangement joins TRBV20-1 to TRBJ2-7; D unresolved. The CDR3 runs 13 residues. Germline V gene lookup returns CDR1 DFQATT and CDR2 SNEGSKA (reference sequence).

This clonotype has ten or more counts. The J gene is TRBJ1-2, the V gene TRBV15, with 9 positions matching TRBD1. CDR1 is LNHNV, CDR2 YYDKDF, per germline (reference sequence). J was trimmed by 6 bases and V by 3 bases; bases with no gene match: 5. This CDR3 has 14 residues. CDR3 in DNA: TGTGCCACCAGCAGTAACAGGGGGCTCGATGGCTACACCTTC. It yields the protein CATSSNRGLDGYTF.

To note about this clonotype: Germline and junction disagree at one end, which may indicate a read error. The chain recombines TRBV12-3 or TRBV12-4 with TRBJ1-6; TRBD1 matches 9 bases. This CDR3 contains 15 residues. CDR3 in DNA: TGTGCCAACAGTTTCCTGGACAGGGGTAATTCACCCCTCCACTTT. Its translation: CANSFLDRGNSPLHF.

This clonotype has just a few counts. The CDR3 nucleotides are TGTGCCAGCAGCCCGGGACAGGGGGCGTTACAAGAGACCCAGTACTTC. This sequence encodes CASSPGQGALQETQYF. V and J are TRBV2 and TRBJ2-5; 12 bases are shared with TRBD1. The ends lost 6 bases at V and 2 bases at J; junction bases unmatched: 7. The CDR3 runs 16 residues. Per the germline V gene, CDR1 is SNHLY and CDR2 is FYNNEI.

The chain employs TRBV7-2 and TRBJ1-1; 11 bases are a match to TRBD1. CDR1 is SGHTA and CDR2 is FQGNSA in the germline V gene. The CDR3 covers 14 residues. V shed 5 bases and J 6 bases; nucleotides not matched to a gene: 5. The CDR3 coding sequence is TGTGCCAGCAGCAGCCGGGACAGGGGGGCTGAAGCTTTCTTT. Its translation: CASSSRDRGAEAFF.

The chain uses TRBV29-1 and TRBJ2-2, with D perhaps matching TRBD1 (6 bases). Germline loops: CDR1 SQVTM, CDR2 ANQGSEA. CDR3 size: 13 residues. The ends were cut back, 4 bases at V and 7 bases at J, with 13 bases in the middle. The CDR3: CSVGTASGGELFF. The CDR3 nucleotides are TGCAGCGTTGGGACAGCATCAGGCGGGGAGCTGTTTTTT.

This clonotype was counted many times. The chain employs TRBV7-9 and TRBJ2-7, with TRBD1 matching over 10 bases. The junction had 8 bases not matched to a gene; V was cut back by 4 bases and J by 5 bases. Germline-derived CDR1 and CDR2 are SEHNR and FQNEAQ (reference sequence). The CDR3 covers 15 residues. CDR3 sequence (DNA): TGTGCCAGCAGCTCATCCGGGACAGGGGAGGACGAGCAGTACTTC. Translation gives CASSSSGTGEDEQYF.

With respect to this clonotype: A far larger clone is off by one base, so a read error is likely. J is TRBJ1-3 and V is TRBV2; unclear D gene. The CDR3 spans 14 residues. Germline loops: CDR1 SNHLY, CDR2 FYNNEI. V gave up 4 bases and J gave up 0 bases, with 7 bases separating them. The CDR3 spells CASSAEGSGNTIYF. CDR3 nucleotides: TGTGCCAGCAGTGCCGAGGGCTCTGGAAACACCATATATTTT.

V and J are TRBV10-3 and TRBJ1-2; 9 bases fit TRBD1. This CDR3 spans 13 amino acids. V shed 6 bases, J shed 5 bases, and the junction held 4 bases outside the gene matches. Germline lookup yields CDR1 ENHRY and CDR2 SYGVKD. The DNA of the CDR3 is TGTGCCATCAGGCGGACAGGGGCATATGGCTACACCTTC. It specifies CAIRRTGAYGYTF.

A remark on this clonotype: Given the absence of the conserved phenylalanine or tryptophan at the CDR3 end, a read error is likely. This sequence joins TRBV4-1 and TRBJ2-5; D might be TRBD1 or TRBD2, each matching 6 bases. Germline V CDR1 and CDR2: MGHRA, YSYEKL. V lost 5 bases and J lost 2, with 15 bases in between. The CDR3 is 15 residues long. This chain's CDR3 is CASSGFGGRQETQYV. The CDR3 coding sequence is TGCGCCAGCAGCGGGTTCGGGGGCCGGCAAGAGACCCAGTACGTC.

This chain uses TRBV29-1 with TRBJ1-3; weak D call: TRBD1 (6 bases). From germline, CDR1 is SQVTM and CDR2 ANQGSEA. V lost 3 bases to trimming and J lost 0 bases, with 15 bases between them. This CDR3 comprises 16 residues. CDR3 DNA: TGCAGCGTTGAGGGGGCCACCGGGGACTCTGGAAACACCATATATTTT. It codes for CSVEGATGDSGNTIYF.

Comment on this clonotype: At one end, the junction sequence differs from germline, possibly due to a read error. The chain carries TRBV6-5 and TRBJ2-5; D could derive from TRBD1 or TRBD2 (5 bases each). The CDR3 length is 13 residues. Germline V gene sequence: CDR1 MNHEY, CDR2 SVGAGI. The CDR3 loop reads CAGRDPGKETQYF. The CDR3 region has the DNA TGTGCCGGCAGGGACCCAGGAAAAGAGACCCAGTACTTC.

This clonotype was seen once. One end of the junction fails to match germline, which may point to a read error. The rearrangement joins TRBV10-3 to TRBJ1-3; D not resolved. Per the germline V gene, CDR1 is ENHRY and CDR2 is SYGVKD. This CDR3 comprises 15 residues. The chain's CDR3 is CASSYSRNLGDTIYF. In DNA, the CDR3 is TGTGCCAGCAGTTACTCGAGAAACCTGGGCGACACCATATATTTT.

This clonotype was seen ten or more times. The chain combines TRBV10-3 with TRBJ1-2; 7 nucleotides agree with TRBD1. V shed 6 bases and J 4 bases; nucleotides not matched to a gene: 8. The CDR3 runs to 14 residues. In germline, CDR1 is ENHRY, CDR2 SYGVKD. CDR3 residues: CAISGQALGYGYTF. CDR3 nucleotide sequence: TGTGCCATCAGCGGACAGGCGCTAGGCTATGGCTACACCTTC.

This clonotype was seen many times. The V call is TRBV10-3, the J call TRBJ1-1; D is ambiguous. Looked up from germline, CDR1 is ENHRY and CDR2 is SYGVKD. The V gene lost 4 bases and the J gene lost 1 base, with 19 bases spanning the gap. This CDR3 contains 17 residues. CDR3 loop: CAISVSVGSSRNTEAFF. As DNA, the CDR3 is TGTGCCATCAGTGTCTCTGTAGGGTCTAGTAGGAACACTGAAGCTTTCTTT.

This clonotype was seen repeatedly, ten times or more. Compared with germline, one end of the junction differs, possibly owing to a read error. This chain joins TRBV5-1 and TRBJ1-2, with D unresolved. Per germline, CDR1 SGHRS and CDR2 YFSETQ. The CDR3 contains 13 residues. In nucleotides, the CDR3 is TGTGCCAGCAGCTTAGCCCAGGCCTATGGCTACACCTTC. This encodes CASSLAQAYGYTF.

Note on this clonotype: Since a much larger clone is just one base distant, this may be a read error. This chain's CDR3 is CASSIRFSKNQPQHF. CDR3 DNA sequence: TGTGCCAGTAGTATAAGGTTCAGTAAAAATCAGCCCCAGCATTTT. The V gene is TRBV19, the J gene TRBJ1-5; D not resolved. There are 15 residues in the CDR3. Germline loops: CDR1 LNHDA, CDR2 SQIVND (reference sequence). V was shortened by 2 bases and J by 4 bases, with 12 bases between the two germline ends.

This clonotype has a count of ten or more. The chain links TRBV12-3 or TRBV12-4 to TRBJ2-7; perhaps TRBD1 as D (6 bases). Trimming left V 3 bases short and J 5 bases short, with 11 bases between. The CDR3 consists of 13 residues. CDR3: CASSFAGDNEQYF. Here the CDR3 DNA reads TGTGCCAGCAGTTTCGCAGGGGACAACGAGCAGTACTTC.

As to this clonotype: Given a much more abundant clone one base away, this may be a read error. The CDR3 reads CASSFPGMNAEAFF. The DNA for the CDR3 is TGTGCCAGCAGCTTTCCGGGGATGAACGCTGAAGCTTTCTTT. The chain joins TRBV7-9 to TRBJ1-1; D gene unclear. The CDR3 extends over 14 amino acids. Germline CDR1 and CDR2: SEHNR and FQNEAQ (reference sequence).

Only a few counts were recorded for this clonotype. The chain is built from TRBV25-1 and TRBJ2-2; D is uncertain. The CDR3 totals 13 residues. Germline V CDR1 and CDR2: MGHDK, SYGVNS. V dropped 11 bases and J dropped 0 bases, with 10 bases sitting between them. CDR3 nucleotides: TGTGCCTGTCAAGCAACGAACACCGGGGAGCTGTTTTTT. Translation gives CACQATNTGELFF.

This rearrangement joins TRBV11-2 to TRBJ2-2; 8 nucleotides agree with TRBD1. V lost 4 bases and J lost 3; bases outside the gene matches: 4. The germline V gene has CDR1 SGHAT and CDR2 FQNNGV. The CDR3 consists of 15 residues. The CDR3 sequence: CASSWTGSDTGELFF. For the CDR3, the DNA is TGTGCCAGCAGCTGGACAGGGTCGGACACCGGGGAGCTGTTTTTT.

This clonotype was seen ten or more times. The chain has TRBV2 and TRBJ1-2, with D tentatively TRBD1 (5 bases). Deletions cut 8 bases from V and 4 bases from J, with 8 bases between. The CDR3 extends over 11 amino acids. Germline lookup yields CDR1 SNHLY and CDR2 FYNNEI. The CDR3 coding sequence is TGTGCCAGCGGAGACAGCTATGGCTACACCTTC. Amino acids: CASGDSYGYTF.

J is TRBJ2-5 and V is TRBV19; D is unclear. V was pared by 1 base and J by 5 bases, with 11 bases between. Per the germline V gene, CDR1 is LNHDA and CDR2 is SQIVND (reference sequence). The CDR3 has 14 amino acids. Written as DNA, the CDR3 is TGTGCCAGTAGTATAGGGAGATCGGCGGAGACCCAGTACTTC. Translating it yields CASSIGRSAETQYF.

This clonotype was observed a few times. The chain combines TRBV12-3 or TRBV12-4 with TRBJ2-7, with D maybe TRBD2 (6 bases). V shed 10 bases and J shed 3 bases, with 13 bases lying between them. The CDR3 length is 12 residues. The CDR3 is CATDRELYEQYF. The CDR3 DNA sequence: TGTGCCACGGATCGGGAGCTCTACGAGCAGTACTTC.

Note on this clonotype: A much larger clone differs from this one at a single base, so this may be a read error. The CDR3 nucleotides are TGCAGCGCCCCGAGGGGGCCCACGAGGAACGCTGAAGCTTTCTTT. Translated, it gives CSAPRGPTRNAEAFF. The V gene is TRBV29-1, the J gene TRBJ1-1, with 7 bases matching TRBD1. The CDR3 length is 15 residues. Germline V gene data show CDR1 as SQVTM and CDR2 as ANQGSEA. The complete variable domain, with remaining parts taken from reference TRBV29-1 and TRBJ1-1, reads SAVISQKPSRDICQRGTSLTIQCQVDSQVTMMFWYRQQPGQSLTLIATANQGSEATYESGFVIDKFPISRPNLTFSTLTVSNMSPEDSSIYLCSAPRGPTRNAEAFFGQGTRLTVV.

The table lists this clonotype with many counts. The V call is TRBV24-1, the J call TRBJ1-5; D is possibly TRBD1 (6 bases). Germline lookup yields CDR1 KGHDR and CDR2 SFDVKD. Trimming removed 11 bases at V and 4 bases at J, with 14 bases between. The CDR3 spans 13 residues. The CDR3 nucleotides read TGTGCCAGCACCCCGACAGGTAATCAGCCCCAGCATTTT. It encodes CASTPTGNQPQHF.